This TCR beta chain originates from a study of T cells in localized non-small cell lung cancer. The assay was immunoSEQ multiplex PCR, and TCRdb's table has in-frame clones only and misses some. The sample has about 24,000 clones; around nine tenths are singletons. Germline loops: CDR1 MGHRA, CDR2 YSYEKL. The length of the CDR3 is 15 residues. Between the trimmed V and J ends, which lost 1 base and 0 bases, there was a span of 10 bases. The receptor's source is a man aged 35 to 70 with stage I squamous cell lung carcinoma. Sample: peripheral blood, taken before any cancer treatment. The chain joins TRBV4-1 to TRBJ2-7, with D unclear. In DNA, the CDR3 is TGCGCCAGCAGCCAAGGGCGAACCAGCTCCTACGAGCAGTACTTC. It yields the protein CASSQGRTSSYEQYF.